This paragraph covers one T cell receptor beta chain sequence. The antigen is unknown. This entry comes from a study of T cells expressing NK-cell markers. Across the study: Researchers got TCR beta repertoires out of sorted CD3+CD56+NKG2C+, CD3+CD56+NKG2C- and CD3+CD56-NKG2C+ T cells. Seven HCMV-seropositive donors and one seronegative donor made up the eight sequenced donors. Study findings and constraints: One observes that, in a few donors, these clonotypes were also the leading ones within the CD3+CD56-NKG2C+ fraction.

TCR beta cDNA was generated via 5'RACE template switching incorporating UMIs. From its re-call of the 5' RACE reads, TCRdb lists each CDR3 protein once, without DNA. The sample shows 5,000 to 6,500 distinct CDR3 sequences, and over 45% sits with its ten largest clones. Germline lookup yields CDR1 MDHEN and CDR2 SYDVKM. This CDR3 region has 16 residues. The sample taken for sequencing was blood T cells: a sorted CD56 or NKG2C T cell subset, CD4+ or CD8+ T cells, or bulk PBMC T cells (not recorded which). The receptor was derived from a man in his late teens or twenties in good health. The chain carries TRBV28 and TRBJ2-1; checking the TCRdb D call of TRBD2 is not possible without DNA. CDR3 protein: CASSDWRSGAYNEQFF.